Its frequency marks the clone carrying this T cell receptor (beta chain) as medium-sized. Antigen: not known. CSF cells underwent 10X single-cell V(D)J and 5' gene-expression profiling. TCRdb re-called the 10x single-cell sequencing reads and catalogs CDR3 proteins one per entry, DNA excluded. Recorded for this sample: more than 1,200 distinct CDR3 sequences. The CDR3 runs to 14 residues. Germline lookup yields CDR1 KGHSH and CDR2 LQKENI. The sample is drawn from a study of CD8 T cells in cerebrospinal fluid in Alzheimer's disease. Study-wide results and limits: Patients with mild cognitive impairment or Alzheimer's disease had a larger top CSF clone percentage than controls. EBV-specific clones were neither the most expanded nor enriched in Alzheimer's patients.

Sample: cerebrospinal fluid. The chain recombines TRBV18 with TRBJ1-4. This clonotype was sampled from a human donor with mild cognitive impairment. CDR3 sequence: CASSPQGTNEKLFF.